The sequence of this TCR beta chain was determined in a study of early T cells in non-severe SARS-CoV-2 infection. Study as a whole: It was bulk RNA from unsorted whole blood that was sequenced, and the chains were unpaired. Study-level points and caveats: A preference for anti-spike CD8 responses marked VDJdb matching, which missed private and CD4 specificities.

This clonotype was seen at least ten times. Its antigen remains unidentified. The trim removed 5 bases at V and 4 bases at J, leaving 4 bases unmatched. CDR3 length: 13 residues. The TCR library protocol was used to attach unique molecular identifiers. These identifiers were attached to individual cDNA molecules. TCRdb passed the 5' RACE reads through MiXCR, listing each CDR3 protein once. Of 50,000 to 85,000 distinct CDR3 sequences listed, over 8% are singletons. The source is an adult who was a healthcare worker with PCR-confirmed SARS-CoV-2 infection or an uninfected control (not recorded which). The chain employs TRBV12-3 or TRBV12-4 and TRBJ2-5; 7 nucleotides align to TRBD2. The material sequenced was whole blood. The CDR3 loop reads CASSRDYRETQYF. The CDR3 bases are TGTGCCAGCAGTAGGGACTACCGAGAGACCCAGTACTTC.